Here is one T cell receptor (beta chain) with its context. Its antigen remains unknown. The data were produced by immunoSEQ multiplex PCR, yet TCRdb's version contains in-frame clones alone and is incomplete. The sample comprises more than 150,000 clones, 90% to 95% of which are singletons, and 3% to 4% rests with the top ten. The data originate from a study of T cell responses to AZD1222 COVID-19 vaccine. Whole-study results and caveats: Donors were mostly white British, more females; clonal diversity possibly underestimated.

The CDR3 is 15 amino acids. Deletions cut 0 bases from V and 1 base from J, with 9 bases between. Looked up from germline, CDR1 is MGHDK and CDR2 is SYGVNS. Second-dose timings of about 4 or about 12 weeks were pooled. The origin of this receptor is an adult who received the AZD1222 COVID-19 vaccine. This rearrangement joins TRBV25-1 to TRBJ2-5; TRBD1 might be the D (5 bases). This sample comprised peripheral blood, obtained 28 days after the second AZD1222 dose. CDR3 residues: CASSEYKDSQETQYF. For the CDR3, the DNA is TGTGCCAGCAGTGAATATAAAGACAGCCAAGAGACCCAGTACTTC.